These T cell receptor beta chains were read from a single sample in a study of technical replicates of blood from several donors. Sequencing was performed with immunoSEQ multiplex PCR; in TCRdb, only in-frame clones are kept and a portion is missing. Of 55,000 to 80,000 clones listed, more than 95% are singletons. The sample consisted of T cells isolated from PBMCs. These TCRs come from a human donor in good health. Both conserved end residues are part of each CDR3. D genes are given only for firm matches. Size values are once, few and many counts, or a class for expanded clones, and some rows have none.

>-|TRBD1|TRBJ1-2|TRBV27
CASSGQGANYGYTF
TGTGCCAGCAGTGGACAGGGGGCTAACTATGGCTACACCTTC
>few|-|TRBJ2-1|TRBV29-1
CSVVGRGSYNEQFF
TGCAGCGTTGTGGGCAGGGGAAGTTACAATGAGCAGTTCTTC
>-|-|TRBJ2-7|TRBV13
CASSPGDDAYEQYF
TGTGCCAGCAGCCCAGGGGACGATGCCTACGAGCAGTACTTC
>-|-|TRBJ2-5|TRBV7-6
CASSSRVGETQYF
TGTGCCAGCAGCTCCCGGGTCGGAGAGACCCAGTACTTC
>-|TRBD2|TRBJ2-5|TRBV19
CASSIGAGEETQYF
TGTGCCAGTAGTATAGGAGCGGGGGAGGAGACCCAGTACTTC
>-|-|TRBJ1-1|TRBV6-5
CASAEDTNTEAFF
TGTGCCAGCGCGGAGGATACGAACACTGAAGCTTTCTTT
>-|TRBD1|TRBJ1-2|TRBV30
CAWSLWTGGIGGYTF
TGTGCCTGGAGTCTTTGGACAGGGGGCATAGGTGGCTACACCTTC
>-|-|TRBJ2-7|TRBV9
CASSVTHRVHEQYF
TGTGCCAGCAGCGTGACCCACAGGGTCCACGAGCAGTACTTC
>-|-|TRBJ1-2|TRBV11-2
CASSFRGTPNYGYTF
TGTGCCAGCAGCTTCCGGGGAACGCCTAACTATGGCTACACCTTC
>-|-|TRBJ2-2|TRBV15
CATSRNTLSNTGELFF
TGTGCCACCAGCAGAAACACACTATCGAACACCGGGGAGCTGTTTTTT
>-|-|TRBJ2-4|TRBV7-3
CASSLDATGNIQYF
TGTGCCAGCAGTCTTGACGCAACGGGAAACATTCAGTACTTC
>-|-|TRBJ2-5|TRBV4-1
CASSQVLARTLQETQYF
TGCGCCAGCAGCCAAGTTCTAGCGAGAACCCTACAAGAGACCCAGTACTTC
>-|-|TRBJ1-6|TRBV9
CASSSTTGLNSPLHF
TGTGCCAGCAGCTCTACGACAGGTCTTAATTCACCCCTCCACTTT
>-|TRBD1|TRBJ2-7|TRBV10-1
CASSRDRVHEQYF
TGCGCCAGCAGCCGGGACAGGGTCCACGAGCAGTACTTC
>-|-|TRBJ1-4|TRBV9
CASSVDTTNEKLFF
TGTGCCAGCAGCGTAGATACAACTAATGAAAAACTGTTTTTT
>-|TRBD1|TRBJ1-3|TRBV28
CASRGQGFGNTIYF
TGTGCCAGCAGGGGACAGGGCTTTGGAAACACCATATATTTT
>-|TRBD2|TRBJ2-1|TRBV29-1
CSVARTSSSYNEQFF
TGCAGCGTAGCGAGGACTAGTTCCTCCTACAATGAGCAGTTCTTC
>-|-|TRBJ1-2|TRBV9
CASSAVPVGGGYGYTF
TGTGCCAGCAGCGCAGTCCCTGTCGGGGGGGGCTATGGCTACACCTTC
>-|-|TRBJ2-7|TRBV5-1
CASSLDPGAAYEQYF
TGCGCCAGCAGCTTGGATCCGGGAGCGGCCTACGAGCAGTACTTC
>-|-|TRBJ2-1|TRBV2
CASSIDYFSYNEQFF
TGTGCCAGCAGTATCGACTACTTCTCCTACAATGAGCAGTTCTTC
>-|-|TRBJ2-7|TRBV29-1
CSVVTGNLHEQYF
TGCAGCGTTGTAACAGGGAATCTCCACGAGCAGTACTTC
>-|TRBD2|TRBJ2-7|TRBV6-5
CASRTQGREGCEQYF
TGTGCCAGCAGGACCCAAGGGCGGGAGGGTTGCGAGCAGTACTTC
>-|-|TRBJ2-3|TRBV25-1
CASSESARGYTDTQYF
TGTGCCAGCAGTGAATCGGCCAGGGGATACACAGATACGCAGTATTTT
>-|-|TRBJ1-1|TRBV7-8
CASSLYQGNTEAFF
TGTGCCAGCAGCTTGTACCAGGGCAACACTGAAGCTTTCTTT
>-|-|TRBJ2-7|TRBV28
CASSLLGLMEGGPGSYEQYF
TGTGCCAGCAGTTTATTGGGCCTCATGGAAGGGGGTCCAGGCTCCTACGAGCAGTACTTC
>-|TRBD2|TRBJ2-7|TRBV6-5
CASSYVGGPYEQYF
TGTGCCAGCAGTTACGTGGGAGGGCCGTACGAGCAGTACTTC
>once|TRBD2|TRBJ2-5|TRBV5-1
CASSALDARTSGVVTGETQYF
TGCGCCAGCAGCGCTTTAGATGCCAGGACTAGCGGGGTAGTCACGGGAGAGACCCAGTACTTC
>once|-|TRBJ2-7|TRBV28
CASIFPDSAKTYEQYF
TGTGCCAGCATTTTCCCGGACAGCGCAAAGACCTACGAGCAGTACTTC
>-|TRBD1|TRBJ1-2|TRBV15
CATRVAGTGSYGYTF
TGTGCCACCAGGGTTGCCGGGACAGGTAGCTATGGCTACACCTTC
>-|TRBD2|TRBJ2-3|TRBV11-3
CASSLALSGGLTDTQYF
TGTGCCAGCAGCTTAGCTCTTAGCGGGGGTCTGACAGATACGCAGTATTTT
>-|TRBD1|TRBJ1-1|TRBV28
CASSQSLGGKMAFF
TGTGCCAGCAGTCAATCCTTAGGGGGCAAAATGGCTTTCTTT
>-|TRBD1|TRBJ1-5|TRBV10-2
CASSDPREGADQPQHF
TGCGCCAGCAGTGACCCGCGTGAGGGGGCGGATCAGCCCCAGCATTTT